Listed here are 10 T cell receptor beta chains from one sample, sequenced in a study of blood T cell repertoires in COVID-19. Assay: immunoSEQ multiplex PCR; the TCRdb copy retains only in-frame clones and omits some. The table records roughly 110,000 clones, approximately 90% of them present only once. Sequenced sample: peripheral blood. The receptors were sampled from a woman aged 25 to 45 with acute or convalescent COVID-19.

The chain recombines TRBV7-9 with TRBJ1-4; 8 nucleotides agree with TRBD1. CDR3 size: 13 residues. V shed 5 bases and J 8 bases; nucleotides not matched to a gene: 4. Germline V gives CDR1 SEHNR, CDR2 FQNEAQ (reference sequence). CDR3 loop: CASSHRGREKLFF. CDR3 DNA: TGTGCCAGCAGCCACAGGGGGAGAGAAAAACTGTTTTTT.

This clone came up once. The V call is TRBV27, the J call TRBJ2-7; 12 positions agree with TRBD2. The CDR3 runs 17 residues. Per the germline V gene, CDR1 is MNHEY and CDR2 is SMNVEV (reference sequence). The J segment lost 3 bases and the V segment lost 5 bases, leaving 11 bases of the junction unmatched. CDR3 amino acids: CASSLLAGGRSRYEQYF. The CDR3 region has the DNA TGTGCCAGCAGTCTCCTAGCGGGGGGGCGCTCTCGCTACGAGCAGTACTTC.

The V gene is TRBV6-5, the J gene TRBJ1-1; perhaps TRBD1 as D (6 bases). V lost 6 bases and J 6 bases, leaving 17 bases between the germline ends. This CDR3 is 14 amino acids long. Germline loops: CDR1 MNHEY, CDR2 SVGAGI. The DNA of the CDR3 is TGTGCCAGCAGCCCCTTAGGGAACAGGGCTGAAGCTTTCTTT. Amino acids: CASSPLGNRAEAFF.

V gene TRBV18 combines with J gene TRBJ1-6; D uncertain. This CDR3 is built from 13 residues. The germline V and J ends were trimmed by 3 bases and 5 bases, with 5 bases remaining between them. Germline V gives CDR1 KGHSH, CDR2 LQKENI. CDR3 sequence reads: CASSPADNSPLHF. CDR3 sequence (DNA): TGTGCCAGCTCACCCGCAGATAATTCACCCCTCCACTTT.

The rearrangement links TRBV29-1 to TRBJ1-1, with TRBD1 matching over 7 bases. Germline V gene sequence: CDR1 SQVTM, CDR2 ANQGSEA. V was clipped by 7 bases and J by 3 bases; unmatched bases: 2. The CDR3 totals 11 residues. CDR3 DNA: TGCAGCGCTCAGGGGGACACTGAAGCTTTCTTT. It encodes CSAQGDTEAFF.

A single count supports this clone. The chain is built from TRBV19 and TRBJ2-7; D is possibly TRBD1 (6 bases). Germline V gene sequence: CDR1 LNHDA, CDR2 SQIVND (reference sequence). The germline V and J ends were trimmed by 3 bases and 3 bases, with 12 bases remaining between them. This CDR3 has 14 residues. The CDR3: CASSMAGAYYEQYF. As DNA, the CDR3 is TGTGCCAGTAGTATGGCAGGGGCTTACTACGAGCAGTACTTC. Full variable domain (rest looked up from reference TRBV19 and TRBJ2-7): DGGITQSPKYLFRKEGQNVTLSCEQNLNHDAMYWYRQDPGQGLRLIYYSQIVNDFQKGDIAEGYSVSREKKESFPLTVTSAQKNPTAFYLCASSMAGAYYEQYFGPGTRLTVT.

The gene calls are TRBV9 and TRBJ2-2, with 14 bases identical to TRBD2. With V trimmed by 4 bases and J by 7 bases, 9 bases remained unmatched. Germline V gene data show CDR1 as SGDLS and CDR2 as YYNGEE. The CDR3 is 17 residues long. The DNA of the CDR3 is TGTGCCAGCAGCACACGGGGGACTAGCGGGGGCGACGGGGAGCTGTTTTTT. Translating gives CASSTRGTSGGDGELFF.

The chain links TRBV28 to TRBJ2-1; maybe TRBD2 (6 bases). Trimming took off 8 bases at V and 5 bases at J, with 16 bases between the two ends. From germline, CDR1 is MDHEN and CDR2 SYDVKM. There are 14 residues in the CDR3. The CDR3: CASRASGDHNEQFF. The CDR3 bases are TGTGCCAGCCGAGCCTCGGGGGACCACAATGAGCAGTTCTTC.

V usage is TRBV3-1 (or the pseudogene TRBV3-2) and J usage is TRBJ2-5; 13 positions agree with TRBD2. Trimming at V came to 4 bases and at J to 5 bases, leaving 10 bases not matched to a gene. The germline gives CDR1 LGHDT, CDR2 YNNKEL (reference sequence). CDR3 length equals 17 residues. The CDR3 DNA reads as TGTGCCAGCAGCCCCCCACTAGCGGGAGGGCCGGAGGAGACCCAGTACTTC. Amino acids: CASSPPLAGGPEETQYF.

The V and J genes are TRBV29-1 and TRBJ2-3, with TRBD2 matching 14 bases. This CDR3 comprises 15 residues. The V gene's germline CDR1 is SQVTM and CDR2 ANQGSEA. V was clipped by 4 bases and J by 8 bases; unmatched bases: 8. The CDR3 coding sequence is TGCAGCGTTGTTAGGACTAGCGGGGGGAAAGGTACGCAGTATTTT. This translates into CSVVRTSGGKGTQYF.